This T cell receptor beta chain was retrieved from a study of OX40 agonist ivuxolimab in advanced cancers. TCRdb's copy holds only in-frame clones and misses some; the assay was immunoSEQ multiplex PCR. The table records 80,000 to 100,000 clones, roughly 87% of them present only once. The germline V and J ends were trimmed by 1 base and 5 bases, with 9 bases remaining between them. The germline gives CDR1 LGHNA, CDR2 YNFKEQ. The CDR3 has 14 amino acids. The receptor was derived from an adult with an advanced solid tumor such as melanoma, head and neck, liver or kidney cancer. Sequencing was performed on CD4+ or CD8+ T cells sorted from blood, taken in a trial of the OX40 agonist ivuxolimab. The V and J genes are TRBV4-2 and TRBJ1-3, with D unresolved. The CDR3, as DNA: TGTGCCAGCAGCCAAGTGTCCGGGCGAAACACCATATATTTT. Its translation is CASSQVSGRNTIYF.